This T cell receptor (beta chain) derives from a study of blood T cell repertoires in COVID-19. Data came from immunoSEQ multiplex PCR; TCRdb stores just in-frame clones and leaves some out. Altogether fewer than 500,000 clones are present, 85% to 90% being singletons, with the ten largest covering roughly 1.1%. The sequenced material came from PBMCs or T cells enriched from blood (not recorded which). This TCR was sampled from a man aged 25-40 years who had recovered from COVID-19.

The CDR3: CASSTRQGRLGYTF. As DNA, the CDR3 is TGTGCCAGCAGTACCCGACAGGGGCGTTTGGGCTACACCTTC. The chain uses TRBV28 and TRBJ1-2; 8 bases align to TRBD1. In germline, CDR1 is MDHEN, CDR2 SYDVKM. J was trimmed by 8 bases and V by 5 bases; bases with no gene match: 10. This CDR3 spans 14 amino acids.